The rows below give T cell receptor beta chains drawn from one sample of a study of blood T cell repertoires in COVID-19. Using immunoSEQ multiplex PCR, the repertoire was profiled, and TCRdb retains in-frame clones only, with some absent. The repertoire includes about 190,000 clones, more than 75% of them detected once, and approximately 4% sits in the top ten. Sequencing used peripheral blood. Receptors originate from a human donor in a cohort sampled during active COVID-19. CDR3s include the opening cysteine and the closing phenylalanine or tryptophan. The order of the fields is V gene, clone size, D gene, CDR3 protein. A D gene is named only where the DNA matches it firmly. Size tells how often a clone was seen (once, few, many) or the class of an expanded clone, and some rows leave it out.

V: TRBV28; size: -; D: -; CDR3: CASSLPGRTEAFF
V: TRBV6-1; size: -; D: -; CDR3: CASSEGAGGFEQYF
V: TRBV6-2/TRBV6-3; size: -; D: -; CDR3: CASSYVGSGANVLTF
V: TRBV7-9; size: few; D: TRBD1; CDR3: CASSLRGQGNSPLHF
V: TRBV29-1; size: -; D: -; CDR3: CSVRRGGEEQYF
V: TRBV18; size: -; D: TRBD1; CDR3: CASSQTGGGGYTF
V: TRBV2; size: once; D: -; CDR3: CASSEGRMGAAEAFF
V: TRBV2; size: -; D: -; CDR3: CASSVQDRGNQPQHF
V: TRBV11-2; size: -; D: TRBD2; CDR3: CASSLSSGAISYEQYF
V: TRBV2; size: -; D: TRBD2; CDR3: CASSESSGGANTQYF
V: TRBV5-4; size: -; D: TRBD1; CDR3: CASSQDRTSGNTIYF
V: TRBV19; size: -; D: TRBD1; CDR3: CAASIGGGQAHRYTF
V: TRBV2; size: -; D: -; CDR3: CASKGQGVVTGELFF
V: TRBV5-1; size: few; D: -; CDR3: CASTLDTSSGANVLTF
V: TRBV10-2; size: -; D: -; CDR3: CASSEGRGTAFF
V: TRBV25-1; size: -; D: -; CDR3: CASGLGLQETQYF
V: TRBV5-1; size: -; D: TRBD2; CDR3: CASSLGRTSGRADTQYF
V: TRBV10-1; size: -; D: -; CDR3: CASSESKRTEAFF
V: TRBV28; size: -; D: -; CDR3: CASSLGLGYGYTF
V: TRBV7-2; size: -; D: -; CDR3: CASSLPIMNTEAFF
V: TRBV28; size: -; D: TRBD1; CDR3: CASSQDRVRGYTF
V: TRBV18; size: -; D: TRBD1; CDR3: CASSRSQGNTDTQYF
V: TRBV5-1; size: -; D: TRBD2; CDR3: CASSSGTSTHNEQFF
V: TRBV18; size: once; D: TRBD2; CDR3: CASSPAGTSGSYEQYF
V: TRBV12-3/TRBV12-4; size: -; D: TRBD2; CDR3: CASSVAGDQYF
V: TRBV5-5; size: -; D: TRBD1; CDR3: CASSLEGDRASPLHF
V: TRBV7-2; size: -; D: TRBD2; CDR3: CASSLSSGSAKETQYF
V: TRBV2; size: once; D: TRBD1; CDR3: CASNPDRAFYEQYF
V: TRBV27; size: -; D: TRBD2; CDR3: CASRGLAGNSYEQYF
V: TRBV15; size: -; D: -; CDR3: CATSKEGQSTHMNTEAFF
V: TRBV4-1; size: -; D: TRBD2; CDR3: CASSQGRGDEQYF
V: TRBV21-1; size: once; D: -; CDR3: CASSFTNRDRLCNQPQHF
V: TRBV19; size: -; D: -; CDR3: CASSTRRYQPQHF
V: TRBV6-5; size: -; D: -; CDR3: CASSSRDNQPQHF
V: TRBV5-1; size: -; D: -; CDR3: CASSLNRDYTGELFF
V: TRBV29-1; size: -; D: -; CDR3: CSVERGLEQYF
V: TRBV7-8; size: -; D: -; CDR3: CASSSQIPFATNEKLFF
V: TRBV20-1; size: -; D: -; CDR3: CSAETGGYTF
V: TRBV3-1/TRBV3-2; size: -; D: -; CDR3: CASSQGGTRTEKLFF
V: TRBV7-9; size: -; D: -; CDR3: CASSLVPRDEQYF
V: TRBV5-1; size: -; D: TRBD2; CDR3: CASSPATSGGHNEQFF
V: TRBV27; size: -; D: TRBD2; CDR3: CASSPGTSVGNEQFF
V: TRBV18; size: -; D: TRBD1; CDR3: CASSPPAGGAIGELFF
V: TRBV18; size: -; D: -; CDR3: CASSSPGISPDTQYF
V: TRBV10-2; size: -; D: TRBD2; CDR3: CASSTTSGGPTGELFF
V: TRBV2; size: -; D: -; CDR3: CASSAGTQDNEKLFF
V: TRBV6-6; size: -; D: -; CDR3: CASRRRGQSSTDTQYF
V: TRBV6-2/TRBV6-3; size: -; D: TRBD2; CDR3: CASSYRGLAGTYEQYF
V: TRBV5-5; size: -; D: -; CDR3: CASSYWTAAGEKLFF
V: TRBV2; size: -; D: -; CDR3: CASSGLNTGELFF
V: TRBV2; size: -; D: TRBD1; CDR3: CASSPPGQGVLVEQFF